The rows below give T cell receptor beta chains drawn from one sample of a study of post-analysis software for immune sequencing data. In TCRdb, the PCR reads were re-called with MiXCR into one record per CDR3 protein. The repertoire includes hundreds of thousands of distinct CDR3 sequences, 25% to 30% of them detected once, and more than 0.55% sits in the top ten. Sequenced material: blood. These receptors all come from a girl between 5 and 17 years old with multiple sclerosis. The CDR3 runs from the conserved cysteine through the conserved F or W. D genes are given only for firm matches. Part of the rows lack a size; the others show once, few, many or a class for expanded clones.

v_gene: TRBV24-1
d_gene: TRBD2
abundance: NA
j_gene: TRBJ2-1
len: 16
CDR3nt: TGCGCCACCAGTGATTCCCTACGCGGGAGGATAAATGAGCAGTTCTTC
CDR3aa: CATSDSLRGRINEQFF

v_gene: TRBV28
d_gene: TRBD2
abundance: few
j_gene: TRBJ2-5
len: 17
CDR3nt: TGTGCCAGCAGTCTCCGGGGACTAGCGGGAGGGGGTGAGACCCAGTACTTC
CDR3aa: CASSLRGLAGGGETQYF

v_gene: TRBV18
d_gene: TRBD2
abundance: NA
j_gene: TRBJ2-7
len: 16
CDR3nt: TGTGCCAGCTCACCCCCAGGACTAGCGGGAGGAGGCGAGCAGTACTTC
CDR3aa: CASSPPGLAGGGEQYF

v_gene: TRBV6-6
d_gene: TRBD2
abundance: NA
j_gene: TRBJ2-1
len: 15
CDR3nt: TGTGCCAGCAAGGGGGGACTAGCGGCCAGCAATGAGCAGTTCTTC
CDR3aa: CASKGGLAASNEQFF

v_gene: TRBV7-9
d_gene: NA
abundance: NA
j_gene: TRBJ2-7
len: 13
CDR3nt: TGTGCCAGCAGCCTAGGAGGGGGAACTGAGCAGTACTTC
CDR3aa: CASSLGGGTEQYF

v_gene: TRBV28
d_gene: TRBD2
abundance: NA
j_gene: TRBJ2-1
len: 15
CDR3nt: TGTGCCTGCAGCCCAAGCGGGATCCGGGGCAATGAGCAGTTCTTC
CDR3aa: CACSPSGIRGNEQFF

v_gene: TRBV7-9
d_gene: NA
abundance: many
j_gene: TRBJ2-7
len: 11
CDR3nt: TGTGCCAGCTCTCTGAAGAACGAGCAGTACTTC
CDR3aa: CASSLKNEQYF

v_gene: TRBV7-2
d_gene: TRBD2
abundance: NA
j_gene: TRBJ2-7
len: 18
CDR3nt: TGTGCCAGCAGCTTCCCGGCCCTAGCGGGGCAGGACTCCTACGAGCAGTACTTC
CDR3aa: CASSFPALAGQDSYEQYF

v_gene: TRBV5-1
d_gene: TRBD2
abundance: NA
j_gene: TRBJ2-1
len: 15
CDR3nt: TGCGCCAGCAGCCCTGGCAGCGGGGGGCCCTATGAGCAGTTCTTC
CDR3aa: CASSPGSGGPYEQFF

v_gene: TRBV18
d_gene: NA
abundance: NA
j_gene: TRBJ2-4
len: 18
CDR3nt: TGCGCCAGCTCACACCGGGACGGCACCCAGGGGACCAAAAACATTCAGTACTTC
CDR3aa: CASSHRDGTQGTKNIQYF

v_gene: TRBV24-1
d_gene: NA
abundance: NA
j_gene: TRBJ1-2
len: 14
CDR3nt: TGTGCCACCAGTGAGTCGGGCGGGTACTATGGCTACACCTTC
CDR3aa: CATSESGGYYGYTF

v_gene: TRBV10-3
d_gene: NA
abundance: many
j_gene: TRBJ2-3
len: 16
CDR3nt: TGTGCCATCAGTTCTATAGCAGGGCTAGCAGCCGATACGCAGTATTTT
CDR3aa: CAISSIAGLAADTQYF

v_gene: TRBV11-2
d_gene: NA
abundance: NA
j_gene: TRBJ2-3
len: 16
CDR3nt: TGTGCCAGCAGCTTAACTTCCGGCCTTCTCACAGATACGCAGTATTTT
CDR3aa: CASSLTSGLLTDTQYF

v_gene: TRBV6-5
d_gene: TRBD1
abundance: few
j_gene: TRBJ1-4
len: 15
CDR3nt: TGTGCCAGCAGCCCCGCGACAGGGGAAAGGGAAAAACTGTTTTTT
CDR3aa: CASSPATGEREKLFF

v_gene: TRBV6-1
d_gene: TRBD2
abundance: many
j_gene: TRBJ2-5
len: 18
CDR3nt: TGTGCCAGCAGTAGCCAGTTCGGGACTAGCGTTCTGAAAGAGACCCAGTACTTC
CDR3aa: CASSSQFGTSVLKETQYF

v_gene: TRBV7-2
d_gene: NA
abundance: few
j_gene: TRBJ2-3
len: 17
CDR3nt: TGTGCCAGCACCATGACCTTCTCGGGGAGGAGCACAGATACGCAGTATTTT
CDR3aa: CASTMTFSGRSTDTQYF

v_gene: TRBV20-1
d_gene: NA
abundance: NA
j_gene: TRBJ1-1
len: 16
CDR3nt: TGCAGTGCTAGAGCCGGGCCGAATGAAATGAACACTGAAGCTTTCTTT
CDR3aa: CSARAGPNEMNTEAFF

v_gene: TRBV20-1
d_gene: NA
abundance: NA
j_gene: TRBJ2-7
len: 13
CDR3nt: TGCAGTGCCAGGGGGGGTATCTACAATGAGCAGTACTTC
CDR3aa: CSARGGIYNEQYF

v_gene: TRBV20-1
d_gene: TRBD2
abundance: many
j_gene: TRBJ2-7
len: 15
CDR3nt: TGCAGTGCTAGCCGACCGGGACTAGCGGTCTACGAGCAGTACTTC
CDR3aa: CSASRPGLAVYEQYF

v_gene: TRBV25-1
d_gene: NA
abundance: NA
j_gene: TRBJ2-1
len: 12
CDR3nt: TGTGTCAGCAGTGTGTTAGGGTTTGAGCAGTTCTTC
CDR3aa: CVSSVLGFEQFF

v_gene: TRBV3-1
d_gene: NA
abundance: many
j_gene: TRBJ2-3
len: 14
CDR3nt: TGTGCCAGCAGCGACTCCGGGGGTCGGGGTACGCAGTATTTT
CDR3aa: CASSDSGGRGTQYF

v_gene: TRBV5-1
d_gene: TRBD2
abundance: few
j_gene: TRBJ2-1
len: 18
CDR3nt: TGCGCCAGCAGCTTGACCCCGGTCCAGCGGGAGATCCCGAATGAGCAGTTCTTC
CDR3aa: CASSLTPVQREIPNEQFF

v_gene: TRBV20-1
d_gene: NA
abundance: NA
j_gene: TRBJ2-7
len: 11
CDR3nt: TGCAGTGCTACTAGGGGTTTGGTGCAGTACTTC
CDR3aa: CSATRGLVQYF